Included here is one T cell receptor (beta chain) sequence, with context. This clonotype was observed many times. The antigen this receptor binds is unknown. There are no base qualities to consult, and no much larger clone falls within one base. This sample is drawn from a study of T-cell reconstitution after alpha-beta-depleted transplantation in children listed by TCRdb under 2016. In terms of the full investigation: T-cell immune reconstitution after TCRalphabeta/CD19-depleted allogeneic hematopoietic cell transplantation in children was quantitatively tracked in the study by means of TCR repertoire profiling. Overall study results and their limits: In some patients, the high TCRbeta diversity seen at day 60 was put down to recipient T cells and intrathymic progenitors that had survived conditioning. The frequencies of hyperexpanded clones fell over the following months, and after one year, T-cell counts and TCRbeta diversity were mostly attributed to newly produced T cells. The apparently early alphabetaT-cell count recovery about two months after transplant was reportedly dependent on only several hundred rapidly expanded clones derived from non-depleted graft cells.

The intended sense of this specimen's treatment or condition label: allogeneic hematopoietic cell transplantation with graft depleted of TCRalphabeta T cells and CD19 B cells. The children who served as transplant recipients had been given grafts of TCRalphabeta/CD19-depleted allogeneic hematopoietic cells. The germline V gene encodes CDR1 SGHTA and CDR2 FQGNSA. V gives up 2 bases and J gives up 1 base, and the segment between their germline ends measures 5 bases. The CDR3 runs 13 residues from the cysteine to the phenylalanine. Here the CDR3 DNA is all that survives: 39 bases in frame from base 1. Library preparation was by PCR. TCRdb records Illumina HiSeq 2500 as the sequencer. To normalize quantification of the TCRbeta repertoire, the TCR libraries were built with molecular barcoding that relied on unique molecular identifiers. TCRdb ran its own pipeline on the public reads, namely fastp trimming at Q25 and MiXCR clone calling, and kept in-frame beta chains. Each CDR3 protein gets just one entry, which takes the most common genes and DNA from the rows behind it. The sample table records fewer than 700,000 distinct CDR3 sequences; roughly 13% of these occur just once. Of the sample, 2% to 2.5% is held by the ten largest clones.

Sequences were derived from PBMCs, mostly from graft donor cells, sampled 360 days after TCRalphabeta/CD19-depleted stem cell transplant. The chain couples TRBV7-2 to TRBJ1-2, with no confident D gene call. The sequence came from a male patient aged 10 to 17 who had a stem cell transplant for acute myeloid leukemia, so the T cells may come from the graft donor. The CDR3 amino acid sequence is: CASSLSVNYGYTF. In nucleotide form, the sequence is TGTGCCAGCAGCTTATCAGTTAACTATGGCTACACCTTC.